This is a list of T cell receptor beta chains from one sample in a study of shared clonotypes between healthy human individuals. TCRdb keeps only in-frame clones here, not all; method: immunoSEQ multiplex PCR. The sample lists roughly 520,000 clones, 95% to 97% occurring once. The specimen sequenced was naive CD4+ T cells sorted from blood. Receptor source: a woman aged 25 to 39 in good health. Each CDR3 is given with its conserved first and last residue. The D gene is left open where the match is weak. Rows give clone size only sometimes, using once, few, many, or a class for an expanded clone.

J gene | clone size | V gene | D gene | CDR3 DNA | CDR3 protein
TRBJ1-3 | - | TRBV5-1 | - | TGCGCCAGCAGGGACAGTTTTTCTGGAAACACCATATATTTT | CASRDSFSGNTIYF
TRBJ2-3 | - | TRBV6-5 | - | TGTGCCGCCAGGGGAACAACAGATACGCAGTATTTT | CAARGTTDTQYF
TRBJ2-7 | - | TRBV23-1 | TRBD1 | TGCGCCAGCAGCTTTGGACAGGGCTTAAAGTACGAGCAGTACTTC | CASSFGQGLKYEQYF
TRBJ2-7 | once | TRBV6-1 | - | TGTGCCAGCTCGTCCGGACATTACTCCTACGAGCAGTACTTC | CASSSGHYSYEQYF
TRBJ1-1 | once | TRBV5-8 | TRBD1 | TGTGCCAGCGGCGACAGGGGGGGAGCTTTCTTT | CASGDRGGAFF
TRBJ1-1 | - | TRBV18 | - | TGTGCCAGCTCACCTGCGGCAATGGGCACTGAAGCTTTCTTT | CASSPAAMGTEAFF
TRBJ1-5 | - | TRBV5-8 | TRBD1 | TGTGCCAGCAGCCGATGGAGTGCCGGGACAGGGATCCCGAATCAGCCCCAGCATTTT | CASSRWSAGTGIPNQPQHF
TRBJ2-7 | - | TRBV5-4 | - | TGTGCCAGCAGCTTAATGAATTTCCCCTACGAGCAGTACTTC | CASSLMNFPYEQYF
TRBJ2-7 | - | TRBV5-1 | - | TGCGCCAGCAGCTTGGACGACTACGAGCAGTACTTC | CASSLDDYEQYF
TRBJ2-7 | - | TRBV5-1 | - | TGCGCCAGCAGCTTGGCGGTCGGCAACTACGAGCAGTACTTC | CASSLAVGNYEQYF
TRBJ1-3 | - | TRBV2 | - | TGTGCCAGCAGCACAGATCTATCCGGAAACACCATATATTTT | CASSTDLSGNTIYF
TRBJ2-2 | once | TRBV27 | - | TGTGCCAGCAGCGTCGGGTTCGCTGGCGGGGAGCTGTTTTTT | CASSVGFAGGELFF
TRBJ1-3 | - | TRBV28 | - | TGTGCCAGCAGTCATCTATACTCGGGAACAGCGGGAGACACCATATATTTT | CASSHLYSGTAGDTIYF
TRBJ2-3 | - | TRBV5-1 | - | TGCGCCAGCAGCTTGGGTGGGGGAGTCACAGATACGCAGTATTTT | CASSLGGGVTDTQYF
TRBJ2-2 | - | TRBV7-9 | - | TGTGCCAGCAGAAGCGGAACCGGGGAGCTGTTTTTT | CASRSGTGELFF
TRBJ2-7 | - | TRBV27 | - | TGTGCCAGCAGTTTAATAGGCTCCTACGAGCAGTACTTC | CASSLIGSYEQYF
TRBJ2-2 | - | TRBV6-1 | TRBD2 | TGTGCCAGCAGAGCTAGCGGGACCCTCGGGGAGCTGTTTTTT | CASRASGTLGELFF
TRBJ2-5 | - | TRBV5-1 | TRBD2 | TGCGCCAGCAGTGGGGGACTAGCGAGCGAGACCCAGTACTTC | CASSGGLASETQYF
TRBJ1-6 | - | TRBV27 | - | TGTGCCAGCAGAAAAACCAGGGACGATAATTCACCCCTCCACTTT | CASRKTRDDNSPLHF
TRBJ1-5 | - | TRBV27 | - | TGTGCCAGCAGTTTTCGGGGGAGCAATCAGCCCCAGCATTTT | CASSFRGSNQPQHF
TRBJ1-1 | - | TRBV4-1 | TRBD1 | TGCGCCAGCAGCCCCACCCGATGGACAGGGTTCTTTAAGGCTGAAGCTTTCTTT | CASSPTRWTGFFKAEAFF
TRBJ2-7 | - | TRBV19 | TRBD1 | TGTGCCAGTAGTCGGACAGGGAAGAGGTACGAGCAGTACTTC | CASSRTGKRYEQYF
TRBJ1-1 | - | TRBV19 | - | TGTGCCAGTTCTCCCTTGCCGCGCACTGAAGCTTTCTTT | CASSPLPRTEAFF
TRBJ2-6 | - | TRBV7-2 | TRBD1 | TGTGCCAGCAGGGGACAGGGGACCTCTGGGGCCAACGTCCTGACTTTC | CASRGQGTSGANVLTF
TRBJ1-5 | - | TRBV28 | - | TGTGCCAGCAGTTCCCAGGGGCCCCAGCATTTT | CASSSQGPQHF
TRBJ2-2 | - | TRBV28 | - | TGTGCCAGCAGTCCCCCGGCTTTCGTGCCCGACACCGGGGAGCTGTTTTTT | CASSPPAFVPDTGELFF
TRBJ2-7 | - | TRBV28 | TRBD1 | TGTGCCAGCAGTCAAGGACAGGGTTTCCACGAGCAGTACTTC | CASSQGQGFHEQYF
TRBJ2-7 | - | TRBV4-2 | - | TGTGCCAGCAGCCAAGAAAGAAAGGGAGGCGAGCAGTACTTC | CASSQERKGGEQYF
TRBJ2-1 | - | TRBV5-1 | TRBD2 | TGCGCCAGCAGCGCCTCCCTAGCGGGAGCGTACAATGAGCAGTTCTTC | CASSASLAGAYNEQFF
TRBJ1-2 | - | TRBV18 | - | TGTGCCAGCTCACCATTGGAAAGCTATGGCTACACCTTC | CASSPLESYGYTF
TRBJ2-7 | - | TRBV15 | - | TGTGCCACCAGCAAGGGGCGGTATTACGAGCAGTACTTC | CATSKGRYYEQYF
TRBJ1-3 | - | TRBV14 | - | TGTGCCAGCAGCCGACAGCGCTCTGGAAACACCATATATTTT | CASSRQRSGNTIYF
TRBJ2-7 | - | TRBV2 | TRBD1 | TGTGCCAGCAGCGTTGGGGGACAGACAACCTACGAGCAGTACTTC | CASSVGGQTTYEQYF
TRBJ2-1 | - | TRBV5-1 | - | TGCGCCAGCAGCTTGTACAATGAGCAGTTCTTC | CASSLYNEQFF
TRBJ2-7 | - | TRBV7-9 | - | TGTGCCAGCAGTTTCAGGAGGGTGGTGGGGCCAGGGTTCTACGAGCAGTACTTC | CASSFRRVVGPGFYEQYF
TRBJ2-1 | - | TRBV5-1 | - | TGCGCCAGCAAAAAAACGGGCCTGAATGGGAATGAGCAGTTCTTC | CASKKTGLNGNEQFF
TRBJ1-2 | - | TRBV30 | - | TGTGCCTGGAGTGTACAGGGTCGTCGAGGCTACACCTTC | CAWSVQGRRGYTF
TRBJ2-3 | - | TRBV15 | TRBD2 | TGTGCCACCAGCAGAGTTCTAGCGGGGGGGGCGGATACGCAGTATTTT | CATSRVLAGGADTQYF
TRBJ2-7 | - | TRBV28 | - | TGTGCCAGCAGTCCGACGACAGAGATCTACGAGCAGTACTTC | CASSPTTEIYEQYF
TRBJ2-3 | once | TRBV19 | TRBD1 | TGTGCCAGTAGTACCTTGGGACAGGGAAGCACAGATACGCAGTATTTT | CASSTLGQGSTDTQYF
TRBJ2-7 | - | TRBV19 | - | TGTGCCAGTAGTATTAGAGGGCTTAGCTACGAGCAGTACTTC | CASSIRGLSYEQYF
TRBJ1-5 | - | TRBV10-3 | - | TGTGCCATCAGTGATCGGGATAAGCAGCCCCAGCATTTT | CAISDRDKQPQHF
TRBJ2-7 | - | TRBV27 | - | TGTGCCAGCAGTCCCGGACGGCGTCCCTACGAGCAGTACTTC | CASSPGRRPYEQYF
TRBJ2-1 | - | TRBV11-3 | TRBD1 | TGTGCCAGCAGCAAAGGGACAGGATATAATGAGCAGTTCTTC | CASSKGTGYNEQFF